This T cell receptor beta chain originates from a study of regulatory T cells in long-lasting Graves disease. Background on the study: Antithyroid drug use was under 3 months in newly diagnosed Graves' patients. Study outcomes and limitations: There were preferences for TRBV28, TRBJ1-2 and TRBJ2-5 in persistent disease.

In building TCR beta libraries, iRepertoire HTBI primers were used together with Arm-PCR of CDR3 regions. Each CDR3 protein gets one entry after TCRdb re-called the multiplex PCR reads with MiXCR. The sample has fewer than 650,000 distinct CDR3 sequences, about 16% seen once. Germline V CDR1 and CDR2: MNHNY, SVGAGI (reference sequence). Trimming at V came to 0 bases and at J to 5 bases, leaving 11 bases not matched to a gene. The CDR3 totals 17 residues. The sample's time point: newly diagnosed GD, antithyroid drugs for less than 3 months. Generation of the TCR library employed RNA extracted from PBMCs. On this clonotype itself: Its target is unknown.

These data also formed part of another study, on T cells in Graves' hyperthyroidism and ophthalmopathy. This second study notes: Subjects aged 18 to 65 presented with newly diagnosed hyperthyroidism of less than 2 months' duration. Each diagnosis drew on symptoms, thyroxine, TRAb, thyroid ultrasound and orbital computed tomography findings.

The sample was peripheral blood mononuclear cells (PBMCs), taken at new diagnosis, from a patient treated with antithyroid drugs. The receptor's source is a man aged 18 to 30 with Graves disease. This sequence joins TRBV6-6 and TRBJ2-7, with TRBD1 matching 9 bases. The CDR3 spells CASSYSGQGVAVDEQYF. The CDR3 nucleotides are TGTGCCAGCAGTTACTCGGGACAGGGAGTAGCTGTTGACGAGCAGTACTTC.